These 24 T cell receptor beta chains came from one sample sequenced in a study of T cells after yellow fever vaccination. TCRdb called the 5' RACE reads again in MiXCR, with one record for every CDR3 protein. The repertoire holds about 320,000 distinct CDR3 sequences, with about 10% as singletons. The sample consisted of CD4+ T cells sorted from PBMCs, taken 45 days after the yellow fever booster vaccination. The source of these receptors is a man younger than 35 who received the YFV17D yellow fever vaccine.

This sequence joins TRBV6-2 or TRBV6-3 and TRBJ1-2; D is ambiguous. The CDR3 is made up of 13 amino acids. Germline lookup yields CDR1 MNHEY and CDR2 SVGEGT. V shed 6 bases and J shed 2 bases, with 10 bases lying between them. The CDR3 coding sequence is TGTGCCAGCAGACCGCAACTGAACTATGGCTACACCTTC. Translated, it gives CASRPQLNYGYTF.

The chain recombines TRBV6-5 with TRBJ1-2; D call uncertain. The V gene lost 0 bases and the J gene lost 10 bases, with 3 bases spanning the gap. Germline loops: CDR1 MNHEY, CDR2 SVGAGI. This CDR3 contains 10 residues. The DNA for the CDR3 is TGTGCCAGCAGTTACTCAGACTACACCTTC. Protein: CASSYSDYTF.

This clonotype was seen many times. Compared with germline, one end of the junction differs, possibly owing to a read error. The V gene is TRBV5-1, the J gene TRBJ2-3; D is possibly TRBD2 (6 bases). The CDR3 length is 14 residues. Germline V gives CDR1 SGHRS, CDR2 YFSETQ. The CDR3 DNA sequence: TGTGCCAGCAGCTTAGGAGGGAGCACAGATACGCAGTATTTT. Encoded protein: CASSLGGSTDTQYF.

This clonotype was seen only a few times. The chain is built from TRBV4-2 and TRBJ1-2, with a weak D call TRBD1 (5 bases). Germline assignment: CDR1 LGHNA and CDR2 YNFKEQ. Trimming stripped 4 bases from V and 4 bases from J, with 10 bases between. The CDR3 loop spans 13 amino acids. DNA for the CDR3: TGTGCCAGCAGCCTTAGGGGAGGCTATGGCTACACCTTC. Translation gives CASSLRGGYGYTF.

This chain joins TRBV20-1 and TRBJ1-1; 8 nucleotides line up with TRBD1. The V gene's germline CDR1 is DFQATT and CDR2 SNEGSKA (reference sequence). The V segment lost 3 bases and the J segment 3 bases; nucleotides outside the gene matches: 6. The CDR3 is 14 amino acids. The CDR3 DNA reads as TGCAGTGCTAGGGCCGGGACAGGATACACTGAAGCTTTCTTT. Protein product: CSARAGTGYTEAFF.

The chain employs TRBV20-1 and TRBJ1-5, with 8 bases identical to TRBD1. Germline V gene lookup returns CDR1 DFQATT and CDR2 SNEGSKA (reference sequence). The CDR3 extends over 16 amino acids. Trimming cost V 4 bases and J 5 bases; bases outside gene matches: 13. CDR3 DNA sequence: TGCAGTGCTACAAGCCAGACAGGGGCGTCACATCAGCCCCAGCATTTT. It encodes CSATSQTGASHQPQHF.

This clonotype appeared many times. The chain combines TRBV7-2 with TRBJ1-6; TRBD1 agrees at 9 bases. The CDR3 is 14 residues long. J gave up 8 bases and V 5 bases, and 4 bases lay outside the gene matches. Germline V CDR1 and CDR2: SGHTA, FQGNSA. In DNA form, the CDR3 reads TGTGCCAGCAGCCCTCGGACAGGGGATTCACCCCTCCACTTT. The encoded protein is CASSPRTGDSPLHF.

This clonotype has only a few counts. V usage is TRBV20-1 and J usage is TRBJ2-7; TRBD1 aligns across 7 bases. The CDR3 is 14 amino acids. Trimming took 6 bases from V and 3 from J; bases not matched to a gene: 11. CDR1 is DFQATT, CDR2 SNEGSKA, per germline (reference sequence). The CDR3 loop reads CSATTGTEDYEQYF. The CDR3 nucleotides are TGCAGTGCAACTACCGGGACAGAGGACTACGAGCAGTACTTC.

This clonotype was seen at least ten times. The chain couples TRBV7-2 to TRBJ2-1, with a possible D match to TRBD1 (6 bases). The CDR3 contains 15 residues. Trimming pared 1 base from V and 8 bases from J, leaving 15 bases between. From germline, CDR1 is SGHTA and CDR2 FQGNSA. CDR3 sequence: CASSLGRGQLDEQFF. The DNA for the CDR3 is TGTGCCAGCAGCTTAGGTCGGGGACAACTCGATGAGCAGTTCTTC.

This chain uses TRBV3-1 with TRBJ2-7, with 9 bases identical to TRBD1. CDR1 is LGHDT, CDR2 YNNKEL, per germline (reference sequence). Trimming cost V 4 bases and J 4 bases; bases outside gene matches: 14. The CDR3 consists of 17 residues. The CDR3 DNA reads TGTGCCAGCAGCCCAGGGTATTCGGGACAGGGAATTTACGAGCAGTACTTC. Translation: CASSPGYSGQGIYEQYF.

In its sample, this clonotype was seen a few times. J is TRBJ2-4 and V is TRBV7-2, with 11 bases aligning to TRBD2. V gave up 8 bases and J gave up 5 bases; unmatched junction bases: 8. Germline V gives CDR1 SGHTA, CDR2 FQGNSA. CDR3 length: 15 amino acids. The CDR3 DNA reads TGTGCCAGCTCCCTTATAGCGGGGGGGGAAAACATTCAGTACTTC. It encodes CASSLIAGGENIQYF. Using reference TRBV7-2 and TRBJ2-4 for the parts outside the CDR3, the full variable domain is GAGVSQSPSNKVTEKGKDVELRCDPISGHTALYWYRQSLGQGLEFLIYFQGNSAPDKSGLPSDRFSAERTGGSVSTLTIQRTQQEDSAVYLCASSLIAGGENIQYFGAGTRLSVL.

CDR3 DNA: TGTGCCAGCAGCTTACCCGGGCCTGGGCCCCAGCATTTT. Translation gives CASSLPGPGPQHF. The chain combines TRBV7-8 with TRBJ1-5; D is unclear. V lost 2 bases and J lost 9, with 11 bases in between. The CDR3 length is 13 residues. Germline V lookup: CDR1 SGHVS, CDR2 FQNEAQ.

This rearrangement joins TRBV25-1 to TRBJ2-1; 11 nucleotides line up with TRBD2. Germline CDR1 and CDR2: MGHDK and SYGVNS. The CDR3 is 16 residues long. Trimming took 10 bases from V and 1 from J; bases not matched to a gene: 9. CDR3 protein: CATDRPSGGSYNEQFF. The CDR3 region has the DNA TGTGCCACCGACCGTCCTAGCGGGGGGTCCTACAATGAGCAGTTCTTC.

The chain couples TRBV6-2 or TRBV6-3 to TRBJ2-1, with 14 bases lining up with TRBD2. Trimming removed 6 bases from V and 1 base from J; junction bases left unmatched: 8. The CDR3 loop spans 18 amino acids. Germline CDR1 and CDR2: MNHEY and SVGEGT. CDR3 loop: CASSLGTSGGGSYNEQFF. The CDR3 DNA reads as TGTGCCAGCAGCCTCGGGACTAGCGGGGGAGGGTCCTACAATGAGCAGTTCTTC.

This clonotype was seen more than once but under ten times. Written as DNA, the CDR3 is TGTGCCAGCAGCCTACACGAGAACACTGAAGCTTTCTTT. Translation gives CASSLHENTEAFF. The chain links TRBV2 to TRBJ1-1, with D hard to call. The CDR3 has 13 amino acids. Germline CDR1 is SNHLY and CDR2 is FYNNEI. The germline V and J ends were trimmed by 6 bases and 1 base, with 9 bases remaining between them.

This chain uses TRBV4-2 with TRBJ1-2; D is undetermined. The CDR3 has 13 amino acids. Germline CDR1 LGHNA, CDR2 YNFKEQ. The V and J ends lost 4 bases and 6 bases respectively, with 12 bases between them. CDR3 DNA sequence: TGTGCCAGCAGCCCGTTGGAAGGAGATGGCTACACCTTC. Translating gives CASSPLEGDGYTF.

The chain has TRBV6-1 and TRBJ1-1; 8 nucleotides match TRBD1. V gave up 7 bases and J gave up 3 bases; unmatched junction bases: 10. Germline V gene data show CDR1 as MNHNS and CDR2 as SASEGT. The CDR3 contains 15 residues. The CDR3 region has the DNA TGTGCCAGCAAGGGACAGGCTACGCTCGACACTGAAGCTTTCTTT. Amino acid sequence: CASKGQATLDTEAFF.

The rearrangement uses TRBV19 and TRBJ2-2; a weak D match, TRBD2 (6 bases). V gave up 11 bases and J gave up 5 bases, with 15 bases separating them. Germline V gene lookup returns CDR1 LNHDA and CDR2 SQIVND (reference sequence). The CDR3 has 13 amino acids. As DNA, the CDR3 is TGTGCCGCCACGGGGGTACTTACCGGGGAGCTGTTTTTT. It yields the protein CAATGVLTGELFF.

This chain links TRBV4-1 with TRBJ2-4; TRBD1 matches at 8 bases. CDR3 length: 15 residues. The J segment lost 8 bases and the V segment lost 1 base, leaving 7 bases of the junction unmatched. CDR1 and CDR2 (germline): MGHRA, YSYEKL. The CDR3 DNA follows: TGCGCCAGCAGCCAAGTCGGAGACAGGGGTTACATTCAGTACTTC. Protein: CASSQVGDRGYIQYF.

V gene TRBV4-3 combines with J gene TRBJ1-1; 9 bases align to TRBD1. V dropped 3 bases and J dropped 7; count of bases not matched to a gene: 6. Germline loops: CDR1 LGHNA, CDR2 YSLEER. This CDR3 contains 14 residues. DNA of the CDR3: TGCGCCAGCAGCCACGGACAGGGGCCTTTTGAAGCTTTCTTT. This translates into CASSHGQGPFEAFF.

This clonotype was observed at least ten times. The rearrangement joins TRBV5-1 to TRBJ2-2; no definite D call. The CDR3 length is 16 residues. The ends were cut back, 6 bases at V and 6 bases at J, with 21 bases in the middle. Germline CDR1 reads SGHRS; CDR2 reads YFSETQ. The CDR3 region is CASTPPPYTLPGELFF. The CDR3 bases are TGCGCCAGCACGCCGCCCCCGTACACCCTACCCGGGGAGCTGTTTTTT.

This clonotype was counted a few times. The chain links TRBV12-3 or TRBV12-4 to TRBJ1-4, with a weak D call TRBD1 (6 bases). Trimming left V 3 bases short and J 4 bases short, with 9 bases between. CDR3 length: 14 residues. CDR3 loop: CASSFGQLNEKLFF. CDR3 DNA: TGTGCCAGCAGTTTCGGACAGCTTAATGAAAAACTGTTTTTT.

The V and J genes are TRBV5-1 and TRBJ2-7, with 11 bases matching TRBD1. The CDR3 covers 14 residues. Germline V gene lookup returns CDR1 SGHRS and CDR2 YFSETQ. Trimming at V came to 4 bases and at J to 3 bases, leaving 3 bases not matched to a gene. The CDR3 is CASSGGTGGYEQYF. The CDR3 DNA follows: TGCGCCAGCAGCGGCGGGACAGGGGGCTACGAGCAGTACTTC.

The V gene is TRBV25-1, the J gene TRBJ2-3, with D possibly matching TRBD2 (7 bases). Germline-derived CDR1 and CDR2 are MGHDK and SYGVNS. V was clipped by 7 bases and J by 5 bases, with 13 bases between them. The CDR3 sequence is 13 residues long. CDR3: CASKGGLGDTQYF. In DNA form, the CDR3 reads TGTGCCAGCAAGGGGGGGCTGGGAGATACGCAGTATTTT.